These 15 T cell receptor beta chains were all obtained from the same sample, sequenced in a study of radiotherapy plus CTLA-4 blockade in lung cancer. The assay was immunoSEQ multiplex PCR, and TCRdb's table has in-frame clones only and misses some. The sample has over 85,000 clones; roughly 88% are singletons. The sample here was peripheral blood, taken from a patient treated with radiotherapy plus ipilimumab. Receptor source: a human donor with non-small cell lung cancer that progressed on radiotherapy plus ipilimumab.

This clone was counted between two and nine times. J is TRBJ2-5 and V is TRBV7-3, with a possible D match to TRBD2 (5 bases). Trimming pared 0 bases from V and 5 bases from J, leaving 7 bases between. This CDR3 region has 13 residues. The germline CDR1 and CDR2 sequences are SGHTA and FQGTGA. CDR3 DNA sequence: TGTGCCAGCAGCTTAACGAGGGATGAGACCCAGTACTTC. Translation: CASSLTRDETQYF.

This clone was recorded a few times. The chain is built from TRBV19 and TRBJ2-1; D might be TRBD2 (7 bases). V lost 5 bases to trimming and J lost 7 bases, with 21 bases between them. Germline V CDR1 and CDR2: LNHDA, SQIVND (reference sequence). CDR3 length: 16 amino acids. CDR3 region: CASSSFRDKGGNEQFF. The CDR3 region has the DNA TGTGCCAGTAGTTCTTTCCGGGACAAGGGGGGGAATGAGCAGTTCTTC.

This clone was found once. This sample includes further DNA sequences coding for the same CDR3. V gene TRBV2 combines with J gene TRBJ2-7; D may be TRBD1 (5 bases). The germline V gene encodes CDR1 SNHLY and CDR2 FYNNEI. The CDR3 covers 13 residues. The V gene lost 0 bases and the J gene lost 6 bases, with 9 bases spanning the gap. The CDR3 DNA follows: TGTGCCAGCAGTGAAGCAGGGGCCGGCGAGCAGTACTTC. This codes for CASSEAGAGEQYF.

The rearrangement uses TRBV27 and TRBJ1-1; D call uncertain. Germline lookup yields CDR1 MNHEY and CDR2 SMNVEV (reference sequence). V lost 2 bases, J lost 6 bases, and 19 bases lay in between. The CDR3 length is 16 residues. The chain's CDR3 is CASSLGRVGYEPEAFF. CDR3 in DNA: TGTGCCAGCAGTTTAGGGAGGGTTGGGTATGAACCTGAAGCTTTCTTT.

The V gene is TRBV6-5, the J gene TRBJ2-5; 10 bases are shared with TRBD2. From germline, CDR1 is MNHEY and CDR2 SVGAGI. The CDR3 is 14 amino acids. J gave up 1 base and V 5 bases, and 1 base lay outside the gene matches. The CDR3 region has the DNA TGTGCCAGCAGTGGACTAGCGGTCCAAGAGACCCAGTACTTC. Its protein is CASSGLAVQETQYF.

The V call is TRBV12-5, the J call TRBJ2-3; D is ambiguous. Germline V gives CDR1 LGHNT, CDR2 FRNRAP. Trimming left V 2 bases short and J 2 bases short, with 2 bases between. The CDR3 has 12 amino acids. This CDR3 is CASGLTTDTQYF. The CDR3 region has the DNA TGTGCTAGTGGTTTGACCACAGATACGCAGTATTTT.

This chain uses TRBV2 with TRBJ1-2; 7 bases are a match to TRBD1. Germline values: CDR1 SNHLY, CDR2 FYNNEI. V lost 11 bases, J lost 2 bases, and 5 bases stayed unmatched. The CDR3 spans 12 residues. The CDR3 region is CAEGDRNYGYTF. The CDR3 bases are TGTGCCGAGGGGGACAGAAACTATGGCTACACCTTC.

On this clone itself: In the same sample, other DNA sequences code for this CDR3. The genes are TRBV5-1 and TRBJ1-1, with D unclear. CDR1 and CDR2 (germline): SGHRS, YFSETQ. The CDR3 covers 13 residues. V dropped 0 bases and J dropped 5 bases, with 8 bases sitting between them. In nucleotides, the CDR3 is TGCGCCAGCAGCTTGGTTGGGCGGACTGAAGCTTTCTTT. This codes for CASSLVGRTEAFF.

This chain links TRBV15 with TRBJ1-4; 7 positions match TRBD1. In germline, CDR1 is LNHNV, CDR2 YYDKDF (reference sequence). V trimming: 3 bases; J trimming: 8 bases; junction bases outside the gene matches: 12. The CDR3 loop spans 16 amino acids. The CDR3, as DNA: TGTGCCACCAGCAGGGGTGGGACAGCGCTAGGGGAAAAACTGTTTTTT. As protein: CATSRGGTALGEKLFF.

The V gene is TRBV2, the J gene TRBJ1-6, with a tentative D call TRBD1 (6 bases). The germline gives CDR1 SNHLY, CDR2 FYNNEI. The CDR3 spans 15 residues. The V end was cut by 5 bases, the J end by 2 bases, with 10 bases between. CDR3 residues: CASSKDRTYNSPLHF. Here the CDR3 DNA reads TGTGCCAGCAGTAAAGACAGGACCTATAATTCACCCCTCCACTTT.

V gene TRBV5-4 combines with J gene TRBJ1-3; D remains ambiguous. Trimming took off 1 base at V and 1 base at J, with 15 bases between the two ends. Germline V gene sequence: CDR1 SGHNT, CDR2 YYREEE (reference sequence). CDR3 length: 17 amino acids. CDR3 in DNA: TGTGCCAGCAGCTTGTACCGGGCGGGGAGATCTGGAAACACCATATATTTT. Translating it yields CASSLYRAGRSGNTIYF.

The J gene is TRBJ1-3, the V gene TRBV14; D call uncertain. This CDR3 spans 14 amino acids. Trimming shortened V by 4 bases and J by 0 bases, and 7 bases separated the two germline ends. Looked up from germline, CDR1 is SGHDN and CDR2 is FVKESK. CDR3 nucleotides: TGTGCCAGCAGCCCACACCTCTCTGGAAACACCATATATTTT. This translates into CASSPHLSGNTIYF. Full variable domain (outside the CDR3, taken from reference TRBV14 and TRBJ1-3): EAGVTQFPSHSVIEKGQTVTLRCDPISGHDNLYWYRRVMGKEIKFLLHFVKESKQDESGMPNNRFLAERTGGTYSTLKVQPAELEDSGVYFCASSPHLSGNTIYFGEGSWLTVV.

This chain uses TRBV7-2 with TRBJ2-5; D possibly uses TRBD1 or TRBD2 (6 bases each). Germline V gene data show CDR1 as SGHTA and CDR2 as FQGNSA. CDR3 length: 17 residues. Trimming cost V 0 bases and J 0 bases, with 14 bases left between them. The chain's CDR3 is CASSLALKGGYQETQYF. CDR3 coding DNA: TGTGCCAGCAGCTTAGCGCTGAAAGGGGGGTACCAAGAGACCCAGTACTTC.

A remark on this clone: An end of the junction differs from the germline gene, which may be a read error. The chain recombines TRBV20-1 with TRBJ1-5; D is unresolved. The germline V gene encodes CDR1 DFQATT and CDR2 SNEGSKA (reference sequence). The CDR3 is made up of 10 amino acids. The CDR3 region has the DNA TGCAGTGCTAGCTATCAGCCCCAGCATTTT. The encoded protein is CSASYQPQHF.

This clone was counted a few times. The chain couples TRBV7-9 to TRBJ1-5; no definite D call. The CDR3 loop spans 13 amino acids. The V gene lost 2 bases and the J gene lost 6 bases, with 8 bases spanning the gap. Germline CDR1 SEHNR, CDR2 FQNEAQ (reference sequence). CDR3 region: CASSLRVGQPQHF. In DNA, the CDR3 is TGTGCCAGCAGCTTAAGGGTGGGTCAGCCCCAGCATTTT.